A selection of T cell receptor beta chains follows, all from one sample in a study of blood T cell repertoires in COVID-19. Assay used: immunoSEQ multiplex PCR; TCRdb lists only in-frame clones, some missing. Of over 40,000 clones listed, about 88% are singletons. Sequenced material: peripheral blood. These receptors originate from a human donor in a cohort sampled during active COVID-19. The CDR3 runs from the conserved cysteine through the conserved F or W. The D gene is left open where the match is weak. The size of a clone is reported for some rows only, either as once, few or many, or as a class for expanded clones.

>.|TRBV28|TRBJ1-5|.
TGTGCCAGCAAAACACCCGGTGCAGGATCGAACAATCAGCCCCAGCATTTT
CASKTPGAGSNNQPQHF
>TRBD1|TRBV11-1|TRBJ1-1|.
TGTGCCAGCAGCTCAGGACAGGGGGCGAACACTGAAGCTTTCTTT
CASSSGQGANTEAFF
>TRBD1|TRBV7-2|TRBJ1-4|.
TGTGCCAGCAGCCACGGGACAGGGCGGAATGAAAAACTGTTTTTT
CASSHGTGRNEKLFF
>.|TRBV29-1|TRBJ2-1|once
TGCAGCGGCCTCCGTGCGCGGGACGGTGAGCAGTTCTTC
CSGLRARDGEQFF
>TRBD2|TRBV6-2/TRBV6-3|TRBJ2-2|.
TGTGCCAGCAGTTGGGCGGGGGAGATCGGGGAGCTGTTTTTT
CASSWAGEIGELFF
>TRBD1|TRBV5-1|TRBJ1-1|.
TGCGCCAGCAGCTTACAGGGGAAGAGCACTGAAGCTTTCTTT
CASSLQGKSTEAFF
>.|TRBV7-3|TRBJ2-2|.
TGTGCCAGCAGCAGGGGGACCACCGGGGAGCTGTTTTTT
CASSRGTTGELFF
>.|TRBV18|TRBJ2-2|.
TGTGCCAGCTCACCTCGTAGCCCCGGGGAGCTGTTTTTT
CASSPRSPGELFF
>TRBD1|TRBV24-1|TRBJ2-1|.
TGTGCCACCAGTCTCCCAGGGGGCTCCGTATTCTTC
CATSLPGGSVFF
>TRBD1|TRBV30|TRBJ1-4|.
TGTGCCTGGACGGGACAGGGTAATGAAAAACTGTTTTTT
CAWTGQGNEKLFF
>TRBD1|TRBV19|TRBJ2-5|.
TGTGCCAGTAGTAACGGACAGGGGAGGACGTTAGAGACCCAGTACTTC
CASSNGQGRTLETQYF
>TRBD2|TRBV29-1|TRBJ2-2|once
TGCAGCGCCACCCGGGGGGGGGCCGGGGAGCTGTTTTTT
CSATRGGAGELFF
>.|TRBV15|TRBJ2-3|.
TGTGCCACCAGCGCGGTTTCAGATACGCAGTATTTT
CATSAVSDTQYF
>.|TRBV2|TRBJ2-3|once
TGTGCCAGCAGATATTCAGATACGCAGTATTTT
CASRYSDTQYF
>TRBD1|TRBV7-9|TRBJ2-2|few
TGTGCCAGCAGCCTGGGACAGGGGGTCACCGGGGAGCTGTTTTTT
CASSLGQGVTGELFF
>.|TRBV7-2|TRBJ2-4|once
TGTGCCAGCAGCCCTTCGAGGGCCGAGGTTCGCACGAGCAACATTCAGTACTTC
CASSPSRAEVRTSNIQYF
>TRBD1|TRBV4-1|TRBJ1-2|few
TGCGCCAGCAGCTCGAGGACAGGCTATGGCTACACCTTC
CASSSRTGYGYTF
>TRBD1|TRBV5-1|TRBJ2-2|.
TGCGCCAGCAGCTTTTCAGGGGGCGAGACCGGGGAGCTGTTTTTT
CASSFSGGETGELFF
>TRBD2|TRBV3-1/TRBV3-2|TRBJ2-5|.
TGTGCCAGCAGCCAGAGGACTAGCGGAAAAGAGACCCAGTACTTC
CASSQRTSGKETQYF
>TRBD2|TRBV19|TRBJ2-1|.
TGTGCCAGTACGGGACTAGCGGATTACAATGAGCAGTTCTTC
CASTGLADYNEQFF
>TRBD2|TRBV20-1|TRBJ2-5|few
TGCAGTGCTAGTAACGCCGGGACTAGCGGGGGGGCCCGAGAGACCCAGTACTTC
CSASNAGTSGGARETQYF
>.|TRBV19|TRBJ1-5|.
TGTGCCAGTAGTAAGGGGAGGGAGAATCAGCCCCAGCATTTT
CASSKGRENQPQHF
>.|TRBV20-1|TRBJ1-2|.
TGCAGTGCTAGACAGGACTATGGCTACACCTTC
CSARQDYGYTF
>TRBD1|TRBV7-2|TRBJ1-3|.
TGTGCCAGCAGCTTAGCCGCGGGACAGGGGATAGGAAACACCATATATTTT
CASSLAAGQGIGNTIYF
>TRBD2|TRBV28|TRBJ2-1|.
TGTGCCAGCAGTCCCCTTCCGGGGGGCTCCTACAATGAGCAGTTCTTC
CASSPLPGGSYNEQFF
>TRBD1|TRBV11-2|TRBJ1-2|.
TGTGCCAGCAGCTCGGACAGGGTTGGGTATGGCTACACCTTC
CASSSDRVGYGYTF
>TRBD2|TRBV7-3|TRBJ2-7|.
TGTGCCAGCAGCTTAGGTAGCGGGGGCTCCTACGAGCAGTACTTC
CASSLGSGGSYEQYF
>TRBD1|TRBV14|TRBJ2-1|.
TGTGCCAGCAGCCAAGCCGGGACAGGGCAAACTCGGCAGTTCTTC
CASSQAGTGQTRQFF
>TRBD1|TRBV6-1|TRBJ1-2|.
TGTGCCAGCAGTGAAATGCGACAGGGAGGCGGCTACACCTTC
CASSEMRQGGGYTF
>TRBD2|TRBV12-5|TRBJ2-2|.
TGTGCTAGTGGTTTGTCGACTAGCGGGGGGACCCCCGGGGAGCTGTTTTTT
CASGLSTSGGTPGELFF
>.|TRBV6-5|TRBJ1-5|.
TGTGCCAGCAGTCCCGATAGTGATCAGCCCCAGCATTTT
CASSPDSDQPQHF
>TRBD1|TRBV7-2|TRBJ2-6|.
TGTGCCAGCAGCCGGACGACAGGGGCTCGCTCTGGGGCCAACGTCCTGACTTTC
CASSRTTGARSGANVLTF
>.|TRBV9|TRBJ2-3|once
TGTGCCAGCAGCATTCCCGGAGGTGGAGGGGATACGCAGTATTTT
CASSIPGGGGDTQYF
>TRBD1|TRBV5-1|TRBJ1-1|once
TGCGCCAGCAGCACCATGACAGGGAGGAACACTGAAGCTTTCTTT
CASSTMTGRNTEAFF
>TRBD2|TRBV5-1|TRBJ2-5|.
TGCGCCAGCAGCTCGCAAGGACTAGCCGGCCAAGAGACCCAGTACTTC
CASSSQGLAGQETQYF
>TRBD1|TRBV7-8|TRBJ2-7|.
TGTGCCAGCAGCTTCGGGGGGACAGGGGGCTACGAGCAGTACTTC
CASSFGGTGGYEQYF
>TRBD1|TRBV19|TRBJ1-2|few
TGTGCCAGTAGTGACCTCGGGACAGCCCATGGCTACACCTTC
CASSDLGTAHGYTF
>TRBD2|TRBV11-2|TRBJ2-3|.
TGTGCCAGCAGCTTTTTGCGGGAGAGGCCAGATACGCAGTATTTT
CASSFLRERPDTQYF
>.|TRBV4-1|TRBJ2-1|.
TGCGCCAGCAGCCAAGAAGGGGGGGGAGAGCAGTTCTTC
CASSQEGGGEQFF
>TRBD2|TRBV11-2|TRBJ2-7|once
TGTGCCAGCAGCCCGAACTTAGCGGGGGGGGAGCAGTACTTC
CASSPNLAGGEQYF
>.|TRBV5-1|TRBJ1-1|.
TGCGCCAGCAGCTTGGGGCAGGGTGGGACTGAAGCTTTCTTT
CASSLGQGGTEAFF
>TRBD2|TRBV6-5|TRBJ2-7|.
TGTGCCAGCACTCCCGGGACTAGCGGGGGCTACGAGCAGTACTTC
CASTPGTSGGYEQYF